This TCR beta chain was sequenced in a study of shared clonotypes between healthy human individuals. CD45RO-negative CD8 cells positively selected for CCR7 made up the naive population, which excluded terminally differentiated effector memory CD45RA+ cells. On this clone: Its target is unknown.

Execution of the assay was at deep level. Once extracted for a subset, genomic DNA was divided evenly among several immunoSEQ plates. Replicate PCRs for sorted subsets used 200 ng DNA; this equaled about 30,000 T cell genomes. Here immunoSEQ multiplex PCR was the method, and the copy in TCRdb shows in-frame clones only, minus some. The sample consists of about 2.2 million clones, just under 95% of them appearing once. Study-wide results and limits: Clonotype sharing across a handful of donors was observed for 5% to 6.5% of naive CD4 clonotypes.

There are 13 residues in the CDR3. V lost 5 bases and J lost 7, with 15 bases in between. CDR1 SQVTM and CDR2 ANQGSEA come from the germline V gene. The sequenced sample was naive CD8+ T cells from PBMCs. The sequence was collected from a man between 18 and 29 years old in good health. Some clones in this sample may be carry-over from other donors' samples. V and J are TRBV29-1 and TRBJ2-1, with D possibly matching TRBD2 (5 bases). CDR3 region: CSVRGGVRNEQFF. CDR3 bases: TGCAGCGTTCGGGGTGGGGTTAGGAATGAGCAGTTCTTC.